The present TCR beta chain was sequenced within a study of blood T cell repertoires in COVID-19. Sequencing was performed with immunoSEQ multiplex PCR; in TCRdb, only in-frame clones are kept and a portion is missing. The sample yields 110,000 to 150,000 clones, over 65% seen once. Sequencing was performed on PBMCs or T cells enriched from blood (not recorded which). This TCR derives from a woman between 50 and 59 years old who had recovered from COVID-19.

The CDR3: CASCRQGIDSPLHF. DNA for the CDR3: TGTGCCAGCTGTAGACAGGGGATTGATTCACCCCTCCACTTT. The J gene is TRBJ1-6, the V gene TRBV3-1 (or the pseudogene TRBV3-2); the match to TRBD1 covers 8 bases. Per the germline V gene, CDR1 is LGHDT and CDR2 is YNNKEL (reference sequence). The CDR3 sequence is 14 residues long. Unmatched junction bases numbered 8, after V lost 8 bases and J lost 8 bases.